A single sample is the source of the 30 T cell receptor beta chains below, sequenced in a study of PD-1 blockade in mismatch repair-deficient tumors. The antigens these receptors bind are not known. This sample's time point: roughly eleven-day in vitro stimulation with candidate neoantigen peptide 5. Using immunoSEQ multiplex PCR, the repertoire was profiled, and TCRdb retains in-frame clones only, with some absent. The sample lists around 15,000 clones, about 80% occurring once. The sequenced sample was cells cultured in vitro, obtained from a patient treated with pembrolizumab. The receptors originated from an adult with mismatch repair-deficient cancer.

V gene TRBV25-1 combines with J gene TRBJ1-2; D uncertain. CDR3 length: 13 residues. Trimming pared 5 bases from V and 2 bases from J, leaving 9 bases between. The germline V gene encodes CDR1 MGHDK and CDR2 SYGVNS. The CDR3 loop is CASSIGENYGYTF. The CDR3 region has the DNA TGTGCCAGCAGTATCGGGGAGAACTATGGCTACACCTTC.

In this sample, this clone turned up a few times. This sequence joins TRBV19 and TRBJ1-4; 10 bases align to TRBD1. CDR3 length equals 15 residues. With 4 bases clipped from V and 7 bases from J, the junction kept 6 bases outside the gene matches. Germline CDR1 LNHDA, CDR2 SQIVND (reference sequence). Written as DNA, the CDR3 is TGTGCCAGTAGTACACAGGGGACAGGGGTTGAAAAACTGTTTTTT. Translation: CASSTQGTGVEKLFF.

This clone was seen once. Other DNA sequences in this sample translate to the same CDR3. The V and J genes are TRBV7-3 and TRBJ1-1, with D perhaps matching TRBD1 (5 bases). The germline CDR1 and CDR2 sequences are SGHTA and FQGTGA. The CDR3 totals 14 residues. V was pared by 0 bases and J by 3 bases, with 8 bases between. CDR3 DNA sequence: TGTGCCAGCAGCTTAACGGGAGGGGACACTGAAGCTTTCTTT. Its translation: CASSLTGGDTEAFF.

This chain connects TRBV6-5 to TRBJ2-1; D is ambiguous. Germline loops: CDR1 MNHEY, CDR2 SVGAGI. V was trimmed by 0 bases and J by 8 bases, leaving 11 bases between them. The length of the CDR3 is 14 residues. The CDR3 reads CASSYSSTVYEQFF. In DNA form, the CDR3 reads TGTGCCAGCAGTTACTCGAGTACCGTTTATGAGCAGTTCTTC.

The rearrangement uses TRBV9 and TRBJ1-2, with D unclear. Trimming pared 0 bases from V and 7 bases from J, leaving 16 bases between. Germline CDR1 is SGDLS and CDR2 is YYNGEE. CDR3 size: 15 residues. Here the CDR3 reads CASSVGQPIEGGYTF. The DNA of the CDR3 is TGTGCCAGCAGCGTAGGCCAACCCATCGAGGGTGGCTACACCTTC.

The genes are TRBV11-2 and TRBJ2-1, with 7 nucleotides matching TRBD2. The CDR3 consists of 17 residues. Germline CDR1 SGHAT, CDR2 FQNNGV. Trimming removed 3 bases from V and 4 bases from J; junction bases left unmatched: 12. This chain's CDR3 is CASSLISGAGVYNEQFF. CDR3 bases: TGTGCCAGCAGCTTGATATCTGGGGCGGGAGTATACAATGAGCAGTTCTTC.

This clone is medium-sized. V usage is TRBV18 and J usage is TRBJ2-7; possibly TRBD2 for D (6 bases). The CDR3 covers 13 residues. Looked up from germline, CDR1 is KGHSH and CDR2 is LQKENI. The ends were cut back, 0 bases at V and 3 bases at J, with 6 bases in the middle. CDR3 nucleotides: TGTGCCAGCTCACCACCGGGGGGCTACGAGCAGTACTTC. Amino acids: CASSPPGGYEQYF.

The chain employs TRBV20-1 and TRBJ2-7; D gene uncertain. Trimming removed 0 bases from V and 7 bases from J, with 7 bases in between. The CDR3 contains 11 residues. Germline lookup yields CDR1 DFQATT and CDR2 SNEGSKA (reference sequence). The CDR3 is CSARELVEQYF. In nucleotides, the CDR3 is TGCAGTGCTAGAGAACTTGTTGAGCAGTACTTC.

J is TRBJ2-3 and V is TRBV21-1; the table names TRBD2, a call not compared with the DNA. TRBV21-1 is deemed a pseudogene. The CDR3 has 16 amino acids. This CDR3 is CASSKALSGGPDTQYF. CDR3 coding DNA: TGTGCCAGCAGCAAAGCGCTTTCAGGAGGGCCGGATACGCAGTATTTT.

The V call is TRBV7-8, the J call TRBJ1-2, with TRBD1 matching 7 bases. The CDR3 is made up of 14 amino acids. The V and J ends lost 5 bases and 3 bases, in that order; junction bases with no gene match: 6. Germline CDR1 SGHVS, CDR2 FQNEAQ. The CDR3 loop reads CASSTDRVHYGYTF. CDR3 nucleotide sequence: TGTGCCAGCAGCACCGACAGGGTTCACTATGGCTACACCTTC.

The rearrangement uses TRBV28 and TRBJ2-7; 9 bases map to TRBD1. Unmatched junction bases numbered 7, after V lost 6 bases and J lost 1 base. Germline-derived CDR1 and CDR2 are MDHEN and SYDVKM. The CDR3 contains 15 residues. The CDR3 here is CASRPNRGLSYEQYF. CDR3 nucleotides: TGTGCCAGCAGACCTAACAGGGGGCTGTCCTACGAGCAGTACTTC. Complete variable domain (other parts from reference TRBV28 and TRBJ2-7): DVKVTQSSRYLVKRTGEKVFLECVQDMDHENMFWYRQDPGLGLRLIYFSYDVKMKEKGDIPEGYSVSREKKERFSLILESASTNQTSMYLCASRPNRGLSYEQYFGPGTRLTVT.

Of note for this clone: Relative to the germline gene, one junction end is altered; a read error may explain this. The chain's CDR3 is CASSLTSGIADEQFF. The DNA for the CDR3 is TGTGCTAGCAGCTTAACTAGCGGGATTGCCGATGAGCAGTTCTTC. The rearrangement links TRBV7-7 to TRBJ2-1; 10 nucleotides agree with TRBD2. This CDR3 has 15 amino acids. The germline V gene encodes CDR1 SSHAT and CDR2 FNYEAQ (reference sequence).

The chain joins TRBV27 to TRBJ2-5, with 11 positions matching TRBD2. Germline V CDR1 and CDR2: MNHEY, SMNVEV (reference sequence). The CDR3 is 16 amino acids. J was trimmed by 5 bases and V by 6 bases; bases with no gene match: 11. DNA of the CDR3: TGTGCCAGCAGCCTATTTAGCGGGAGGGCGGGTGAGACCCAGTACTTC. It specifies CASSLFSGRAGETQYF.

The CDR3 here is CASSQDVGYEKLFF. The CDR3 DNA follows: TGTGCCAGCAGCCAAGATGTGGGATACGAAAAACTGTTTTTT. The chain uses TRBV4-2 and TRBJ1-4; D uncertain. CDR1 is LGHNA and CDR2 is YNFKEQ in the germline V gene. The CDR3 totals 14 residues. Trimming stripped 0 bases from V and 8 bases from J, with 10 bases between.

This chain uses TRBV2 with TRBJ1-1, with D perhaps TRBD1 (6 bases). This CDR3 has 12 amino acids. The V end lost 5 bases, the J end lost 5 bases, and 9 bases lay between the germline ends. Germline-derived CDR1 and CDR2 are SNHLY and FYNNEI. CDR3 nucleotides: TGTGCCAGCAGTACAGGGTATACTGAAGCTTTCTTT. This codes for CASSTGYTEAFF.

This chain joins TRBV30 and TRBJ2-1, with D possibly called TRBD1 or TRBD2 (6 bases each). The CDR3 sequence is 13 residues long. Germline values: CDR1 GTSNPN, CDR2 SVGIG (reference sequence). V lost 0 bases to trimming and J lost 8 bases, with 11 bases between them. The CDR3 nucleotides read TGTGCCTGGAGTGTTTCGGGGGCCCATGAGCAGTTCTTC. Translating gives CAWSVSGAHEQFF.

The chain links TRBV6-1 to TRBJ1-5; the D is unclear. V lost 5 bases and J 0 bases, leaving 5 bases between the germline ends. The CDR3 is made up of 13 amino acids. Germline V gene sequence: CDR1 MNHNS, CDR2 SASEGT. CDR3 bases: TGTGCCAGCAGTCTCCATAGCAATCAGCCCCAGCATTTT. It codes for CASSLHSNQPQHF.

This chain connects TRBV4-1 to TRBJ2-1, with 13 positions matching TRBD2. Germline lookup yields CDR1 MGHRA and CDR2 YSYEKL. V was clipped by 6 bases and J by 8 bases; unmatched bases: 4. This CDR3 comprises 14 residues. The CDR3 sequence: CASRLAGGPDEQFF. CDR3 nucleotides: TGCGCCAGCAGACTAGCGGGAGGGCCCGATGAGCAGTTCTTC.

The chain recombines TRBV6-1 with TRBJ2-4, with a possible D match to TRBD2 (6 bases). From germline, CDR1 is MNHNS and CDR2 SASEGT. This CDR3 region has 11 residues. V lost 7 bases and J lost 6, with 7 bases in between. The CDR3 reads CASTGGNIQYF. CDR3 in DNA: TGTGCCAGCACCGGGGGAAACATTCAGTACTTC.

The chain recombines TRBV7-3 with TRBJ2-3; 10 bases map to TRBD2. With V trimmed by 4 bases and J by 4 bases, 2 bases remained unmatched. Germline V lookup: CDR1 SGHTA, CDR2 FQGTGA. This CDR3 is 14 amino acids long. CDR3 in amino acids: CASSSTSGSDTQYF. Written as DNA, the CDR3 is TGTGCCAGCAGCTCGACTAGCGGGTCAGATACGCAGTATTTT.

This chain connects TRBV20-1 to TRBJ2-7; D remains unclear. The germline V gene encodes CDR1 DFQATT and CDR2 SNEGSKA (reference sequence). CDR3 size: 11 residues. V was cut by 3 bases and J by 1 base, with 4 bases left in between. The CDR3 coding sequence is TGCAGTGCTAGTCCGTCCTACGAGCAGTACTTC. Translation: CSASPSYEQYF.

The gene calls are TRBV28 and TRBJ2-1, with 11 positions matching TRBD1. The trim removed 5 bases at V and 8 bases at J, leaving 14 bases unmatched. This CDR3 spans 17 amino acids. The germline gives CDR1 MDHEN, CDR2 SYDVKM. The CDR3 protein is CASSLRGEGTGGYEQFF. The CDR3 nucleotides read TGTGCCAGCAGTCTCAGAGGGGAGGGGACAGGGGGGTATGAGCAGTTCTTC. The full variable domain, in which reference TRBV28 and TRBJ2-1 provide the parts outside the CDR3, is DVKVTQSSRYLVKRTGEKVFLECVQDMDHENMFWYRQDPGLGLRLIYFSYDVKMKEKGDIPEGYSVSREKKERFSLILESASTNQTSMYLCASSLRGEGTGGYEQFFGPGTRLTVL.

The chain couples TRBV5-1 to TRBJ1-3; the D gene is possibly TRBD1 (6 bases). The CDR3 runs 17 residues. Trimming pared 2 bases from V and 0 bases from J, leaving 15 bases between. Germline CDR1 is SGHRS and CDR2 is YFSETQ. The CDR3 nucleotides are TGCGCCAGCAGCTTCCGCGAGGGACACACCTCTGGAAACACCATATATTTT. It encodes CASSFREGHTSGNTIYF.

The chain uses TRBV28 and TRBJ1-5; D uncertain. The CDR3 has 13 amino acids. Trimming cost V 6 bases and J 4 bases, with 10 bases left between them. Germline V lookup: CDR1 MDHEN, CDR2 SYDVKM. The chain's CDR3 is CASSQVRNQPQHF. DNA for the CDR3: TGTGCCAGCAGCCAGGTTAGGAATCAGCCCCAGCATTTT. Complete variable domain (other parts from reference TRBV28 and TRBJ1-5): DVKVTQSSRYLVKRTGEKVFLECVQDMDHENMFWYRQDPGLGLRLIYFSYDVKMKEKGDIPEGYSVSREKKERFSLILESASTNQTSMYLCASSQVRNQPQHFGDGTRLSIL.

This chain links TRBV2 with TRBJ2-4; 10 nucleotides match TRBD2. V was clipped by 3 bases and J by 3 bases; unmatched bases: 5. Germline CDR1 is SNHLY and CDR2 is FYNNEI. The CDR3 is made up of 16 amino acids. CDR3 DNA: TGTGCCAGCAGTGAGCTAGCGGGAGACGGCAAAAACATTCAGTACTTC. Translating it yields CASSELAGDGKNIQYF. The whole variable domain, remainder taken from reference TRBV2 and TRBJ2-4, is EPEVTQTPSHQVTQMGQEVILRCVPISNHLYFYWYRQILGQKVEFLVSFYNNEISEKSEIFDDQFSVERPDGSNFTLKIRSTKLEDSAMYFCASSELAGDGKNIQYFGAGTRLSVL.

The chain carries TRBV5-1 and TRBJ2-5, with D uncertain. Germline loops: CDR1 SGHRS, CDR2 YFSETQ. This CDR3 is 13 amino acids long. V was trimmed by 4 bases and J by 5 bases, leaving 12 bases between them. The CDR3 DNA follows: TGCGCCAGCAGCCCGATTGGGATCGAGACCCAGTACTTC. As protein: CASSPIGIETQYF. Filled out from reference TRBV5-1 and TRBJ2-5, the complete variable domain reads KAGVTQTPRYLIKTRGQQVTLSCSPISGHRSVSWYQQTPGQGLQFLFEYFSETQRNKGNFPGRFSGRQFSNSRSEMNVSTLELGDSALYLCASSPIGIETQYFGPGTRLLVL.

The rearrangement uses TRBV28 and TRBJ2-1, with TRBD2 identical over 8 bases. Germline CDR1 and CDR2: MDHEN and SYDVKM. After removal of 8 bases from V and 8 bases from J, the junction contained 14 bases not matched to a gene. This CDR3 region has 15 residues. The CDR3 loop is CASSSREGRRHEQFF. CDR3 bases: TGTGCCAGCTCCTCCCGGGAGGGCCGGAGACATGAGCAGTTCTTC.

This chain connects TRBV11-1 to TRBJ2-7; a weak D match, TRBD2 (5 bases). V was pared by 6 bases and J by 2 bases, with 14 bases between. The CDR3 runs to 14 residues. Germline V lookup: CDR1 SGHAT, CDR2 FQDESV (reference sequence). CDR3 amino acids: CASSYTSPPYEQYF. The CDR3 DNA is TGTGCCAGCAGTTACACTAGTCCCCCCTACGAGCAGTACTTC. The complete variable domain, with remaining parts taken from reference TRBV11-1 and TRBJ2-7, reads EAEVAQSPRYKITEKSQAVAFWCDPISGHATLYWYRQILGQGPELLVQFQDESVVDDSQLPKDRFSAERLKGVDSTLKIQPAELGDSAMYLCASSYTSPPYEQYFGPGTRLTVT.

This chain links TRBV6-1 with TRBJ2-7, with 8 bases lining up with TRBD1. This CDR3 spans 13 amino acids. Germline V gene lookup returns CDR1 MNHNS and CDR2 SASEGT. The trim removed 4 bases at V and 3 bases at J, leaving 2 bases unmatched. The CDR3 reads CASSVDRGYEQYF. The CDR3 DNA is TGTGCCAGCAGTGTAGACAGGGGCTACGAGCAGTACTTC.

This chain links TRBV28 with TRBJ2-2, with TRBD2 matching over 8 bases. The CDR3 is 19 residues long. V lost 7 bases to trimming and J lost 4 bases; unmatched junction nucleotides: 20. CDR1 is MDHEN and CDR2 is SYDVKM in the germline V gene. CDR3: CASTVGWREVYFPTGELFF. For the CDR3, the DNA is TGTGCCAGCACCGTGGGGTGGCGGGAGGTCTATTTCCCCACCGGGGAGCTGTTTTTT.